This TCR beta chain was captured in a study of OX40 agonist ivuxolimab in advanced cancers. Assay: immunoSEQ multiplex PCR; the TCRdb copy retains only in-frame clones and omits some. The table has approximately 40,000 clones, about four fifths seen once. V gave up 2 bases and J gave up 0 bases, with 12 bases separating them. The CDR3 has 16 amino acids. Germline V gene lookup returns CDR1 SGHKS and CDR2 YYEKEE (reference sequence). This sequence was found in an adult with an advanced solid tumor such as melanoma, head and neck, liver or kidney cancer. The chain combines TRBV5-5 with TRBJ2-1, with D hard to call. The input for sequencing was CD4+ or CD8+ T cells sorted from blood, taken in a trial of the OX40 agonist ivuxolimab. The CDR3 here is CASSFVRQSSYNEQFF. The DNA for the CDR3 is TGTGCCAGCAGCTTCGTACGCCAATCCTCCTACAATGAGCAGTTCTTC.